The next 30 T cell receptor beta chains were all read from a single sample in a study of T cell responses to AZD1222 COVID-19 vaccine. The table came from immunoSEQ multiplex PCR; TCRdb's copy has only in-frame clones and leaves some out. Of 120,000 to 150,000 clones in the sample, around 90% were seen once. The sequenced sample was peripheral blood, obtained on day 0 of MenACWY control vaccination. Receptors originate from an adult in good health.

The V gene is TRBV5-1, the J gene TRBJ2-1; D may match TRBD1 or TRBD2 (5 bases each). From germline, CDR1 is SGHRS and CDR2 YFSETQ. V was pared by 4 bases and J by 5 bases, with 13 bases between. The CDR3 spans 14 residues. CDR3 nucleotide sequence: TGCGCCAGCAGCCAAACCGGGACCAACAATGAGCAGTTCTTC. Protein: CASSQTGTNNEQFF.

The chain uses TRBV10-1 and TRBJ2-2, with D uncertain. The CDR3 is 13 residues long. CDR1 WNHNN and CDR2 SYGVQD come from the germline V gene (reference sequence). Trimming removed 6 bases at V and 4 bases at J, with 9 bases between. CDR3 sequence: CASSDLGTGELFF. CDR3 DNA: TGCGCCAGCAGCGACCTCGGCACCGGGGAGCTGTTTTTT.

The chain couples TRBV5-4 to TRBJ2-7; 7 nucleotides match TRBD1. The CDR3 is 14 residues long. Germline V gene lookup returns CDR1 SGHNT and CDR2 YYREEE (reference sequence). The V gene end was trimmed by 0 bases and the J gene end by 7 bases; junction bases not matched to a gene: 7. CDR3 loop: CASSLEQGMMEQYF. DNA for the CDR3: TGTGCCAGCAGCTTGGAACAGGGGATGATGGAGCAGTACTTC.

The V and J genes are TRBV2 and TRBJ1-2, with 12 bases identical to TRBD1. Germline V gene sequence: CDR1 SNHLY, CDR2 FYNNEI. This CDR3 is built from 15 residues. Losses at the gene ends were 8 bases for V and 8 bases for J; bases not matched to a gene: 12. The CDR3, as DNA: TGTGCCAGCTCATTTAGGGACAGGGGGCGGTTCGGCTACACCTTC. It encodes CASSFRDRGRFGYTF.

The chain joins TRBV5-1 to TRBJ2-4, with D possibly TRBD2 on 7 matching bases. Germline CDR1 SGHRS, CDR2 YFSETQ. V was trimmed by 0 bases and J by 0 bases, leaving 16 bases between them. The CDR3 covers 18 residues. CDR3 region: CASSLVWGGGLAKNIQYF. CDR3 nucleotides: TGCGCCAGCAGCTTGGTATGGGGAGGGGGACTAGCCAAAAACATTCAGTACTTC.

V gene TRBV14 combines with J gene TRBJ2-3; 8 nucleotides line up with TRBD1. The CDR3 is 15 residues long. Germline V gives CDR1 SGHDN, CDR2 FVKESK. With 4 bases clipped from V and 6 bases from J, the junction kept 9 bases outside the gene matches. CDR3 protein: CASSRATGALDTQYF. The CDR3 DNA follows: TGTGCCAGCAGCCGCGCGACAGGGGCGCTTGATACGCAGTATTTT.

The CDR3 protein is CASSSDRTGNTIYF. The CDR3 bases are TGTGCCAGCAGCTCGGACAGGACTGGAAACACCATATATTTT. The chain uses TRBV7-9 and TRBJ1-3; 7 bases agree with TRBD1. The V gene's germline CDR1 is SEHNR and CDR2 FQNEAQ (reference sequence). The J segment lost 2 bases and the V segment lost 4 bases, leaving 2 bases of the junction unmatched. The CDR3 contains 14 residues. Full variable domain (remainder filled in from reference TRBV7-9 and TRBJ1-3): DTGVSQNPRHKITKRGQNVTFRCDPISEHNRLYWYRQTLGQGPEFLTYFQNEAQLEKSRLLSDRFSAERPKGSFSTLEIQRTEQGDSAMYLCASSSDRTGNTIYFGEGSWLTVV.

This chain links TRBV6-5 with TRBJ1-1, with D possibly matching TRBD1 (5 bases). This CDR3 has 15 amino acids. Trimming cost V 6 bases and J 1 base, with 15 bases left between them. The germline V gene encodes CDR1 MNHEY and CDR2 SVGAGI. The CDR3 spells CASRRQNYKNTEAFF. DNA for the CDR3: TGTGCCAGCAGAAGACAGAACTACAAGAACACTGAAGCTTTCTTT.

This clone has just a few counts. The chain recombines TRBV6-4 with TRBJ2-2, with 10 positions matching TRBD1. The CDR3 is made up of 14 amino acids. The V and J ends lost 6 bases and 3 bases, in that order; junction bases with no gene match: 1. Germline V lookup: CDR1 MRHNA, CDR2 SNTAGT. The CDR3 DNA follows: TGTGCCAGCAGCGGGACAGGGGACACCGGGGAGCTGTTTTTT. It specifies CASSGTGDTGELFF.

The V call is TRBV7-9, the J call TRBJ1-5, with D tentatively TRBD1 (6 bases). Deletions cut 11 bases from V and 0 bases from J, with 14 bases between. The germline V gene has CDR1 SEHNR and CDR2 FQNEAQ (reference sequence). The length of the CDR3 is 14 residues. The DNA for the CDR3 is TGTGCCTCGGCGGGGGCTTATAGCAATCAGCCCCAGCATTTT. Translation gives CASAGAYSNQPQHF.

V is TRBV19 and J is TRBJ2-5; D not certain. CDR3 length equals 12 residues. The V and J ends lost 5 bases and 7 bases respectively, with 11 bases between them. Per the germline V gene, CDR1 is LNHDA and CDR2 is SQIVND (reference sequence). The CDR3 reads CASSPDLGTQYF. DNA for the CDR3: TGTGCCAGTAGTCCGGATTTAGGGACCCAGTACTTC.

This rearrangement joins TRBV7-8 to TRBJ1-1; D perhaps matches TRBD1 (6 bases). The CDR3 is 20 amino acids. CDR1 is SGHVS, CDR2 FQNEAQ, per germline. V gave up 4 bases and J gave up 1 base, with 28 bases separating them. The DNA of the CDR3 is TGTGCCAGCAGCTGGACTATGGGGGCGCGAGGGGTTTTCGGGAACACTGAAGCTTTCTTT. This gives the protein CASSWTMGARGVFGNTEAFF.

The V and J genes are TRBV5-1 and TRBJ2-5, with 12 positions matching TRBD2. V lost 3 bases, J lost 0 bases, and 3 bases stayed unmatched. The CDR3 has 16 amino acids. Germline CDR1 and CDR2: SGHRS and YFSETQ. This CDR3 reads CASSSGTSGHQETQYF. The CDR3, as DNA: TGCGCCAGCAGCTCCGGGACTAGCGGGCACCAAGAGACCCAGTACTTC.

J is TRBJ2-2 and V is TRBV6-5; D is uncertain. CDR3 size: 15 residues. The germline V gene encodes CDR1 MNHEY and CDR2 SVGAGI. Trimming shortened V by 0 bases and J by 3 bases, and 8 bases separated the two germline ends. CDR3 nucleotides: TGTGCCAGCAGTTACTCGATGGGCCACACCGGGGAGCTGTTTTTT. Protein sequence: CASSYSMGHTGELFF.

The CDR3 reads CASSPGLAGVAQETQYF. The CDR3 coding sequence is TGTGCCAGCTCACCCGGACTAGCGGGGGTCGCACAAGAGACCCAGTACTTC. The chain has TRBV18 and TRBJ2-5; 13 nucleotides line up with TRBD2. The length of the CDR3 is 17 residues. V was clipped by 3 bases and J by 2 bases; unmatched bases: 6. The V gene's germline CDR1 is KGHSH and CDR2 LQKENI. The full variable domain, with the rest looked up from reference TRBV18 and TRBJ2-5, is NAGVMQNPRHLVRRRGQEARLRCSPMKGHSHVYWYRQLPEEGLKFMVYLQKENIIDESGMPKERFSAEFPKEGPSILRIQQVVRGDSAAYFCASSPGLAGVAQETQYFGPGTRLLVL.

The genes are TRBV6-5 and TRBJ1-5; possibly TRBD1 for D (5 bases). Trimming took off 7 bases at V and 2 bases at J, with 12 bases between the two ends. In germline, CDR1 is MNHEY, CDR2 SVGAGI. The CDR3 is 14 amino acids. The CDR3 protein is CASILRVGNQPQHF. The CDR3 nucleotides read TGTGCCAGCATCCTCAGGGTTGGCAATCAGCCCCAGCATTTT.

The CDR3 DNA sequence: TGTGCCAGCAGCAGGACACCCAGAGGGGAAAAACTGTTTTTT. It codes for CASSRTPRGEKLFF. The chain employs TRBV3-1 (or the pseudogene TRBV3-2) and TRBJ1-4, with TRBD1 as a possible D gene (5 bases). The germline CDR1 and CDR2 sequences are LGHDT and YNNKEL (reference sequence). This CDR3 region has 14 residues. V was pared by 5 bases and J by 8 bases, with 15 bases between.

V gene TRBV2 combines with J gene TRBJ1-2; the D gene is possibly TRBD1 (6 bases). Germline CDR1 reads SNHLY; CDR2 reads FYNNEI. Trimming pared 7 bases from V and 7 bases from J, leaving 13 bases between. There are 12 residues in the CDR3. CDR3 in amino acids: CASNQQGGGYTF. The CDR3 DNA reads as TGTGCCAGCAATCAACAGGGTGGTGGCTACACCTTC.

The rearrangement links TRBV15 to TRBJ1-5; the D gene is possibly TRBD1 (5 bases). This CDR3 is built from 14 residues. The germline CDR1 and CDR2 sequences are LNHNV and YYDKDF (reference sequence). Trimming removed 9 bases from V and 1 base from J, with 13 bases in between. The DNA for the CDR3 is TGTGCCACTGGGCGAGGGACCAGCAATCAGCCCCAGCATTTT. Protein: CATGRGTSNQPQHF.

J is TRBJ1-5 and V is TRBV28; 8 bases are shared with TRBD1. The germline V gene encodes CDR1 MDHEN and CDR2 SYDVKM. The CDR3 is 16 residues long. Trimming removed 6 bases from V and 7 bases from J; junction bases left unmatched: 14. This chain's CDR3 is CASRDRDVGARQPQHF. CDR3 in DNA: TGTGCCAGCAGGGACAGGGACGTAGGGGCTCGGCAGCCCCAGCATTTT.

CDR3 bases: TGTGCCAGTAGTCGAGCCGGGACGCTGATCTCTGGAAACACCATATATTTT. Translated: CASSRAGTLISGNTIYF. V and J are TRBV19 and TRBJ1-3, with D tentatively TRBD1 (5 bases). CDR3 size: 17 residues. CDR1 is LNHDA and CDR2 is SQIVND in the germline V gene (reference sequence). With 5 bases removed from V and 0 bases from J, the gap between germline ends came to 17 bases.

This clone was seen a single time. V usage is TRBV3-1 (or the pseudogene TRBV3-2) and J usage is TRBJ1-4; D is undetermined. The CDR3 covers 13 residues. Germline V gene data show CDR1 as LGHDT and CDR2 as YNNKEL (reference sequence). Trimming removed 1 base from V and 8 bases from J, with 8 bases in between. CDR3 DNA: TGTGCCAGCAGCCAAGGGGTAGGGGAAAAACTGTTTTTT. Translated: CASSQGVGEKLFF.

The rearrangement joins TRBV19 to TRBJ1-3, with D unresolved. The CDR3 consists of 15 residues. Germline-derived CDR1 and CDR2 are LNHDA and SQIVND (reference sequence). V lost 0 bases and J 6 bases, leaving 12 bases between the germline ends. For the CDR3, the DNA is TGTGCCAGTAGTATAGATTCGGGAGGAGCAAACACCATATATTTT. Protein: CASSIDSGGANTIYF.

This clone occurred a few times. This sequence joins TRBV5-1 and TRBJ2-5; 10 nucleotides agree with TRBD2. Germline assignment: CDR1 SGHRS and CDR2 YFSETQ. The CDR3 consists of 19 residues. V lost 4 bases, J lost 1 base, and 16 bases stayed unmatched. As DNA, the CDR3 is TGCGCCAGCAGCCCGGGGCGGACTAGCGGAACCGGTACCCAAGAGACCCAGTACTTC. Residues: CASSPGRTSGTGTQETQYF.

In its sample, this clone was seen a few times. V usage is TRBV28 and J usage is TRBJ1-5, with D perhaps TRBD1 (6 bases). Germline CDR1 is MDHEN and CDR2 is SYDVKM. V lost 5 bases to trimming and J lost 7 bases, with 12 bases between them. CDR3 length equals 13 residues. CDR3: CASSPGTNQPQHF. The CDR3 nucleotides are TGTGCCAGCAGTCCCGGGACAAACCAGCCCCAGCATTTT.

The genes are TRBV2 and TRBJ2-1, with 7 nucleotides matching TRBD1. V gave up 7 bases and J gave up 1 base; unmatched junction bases: 7. The CDR3 sequence is 15 residues long. Germline values: CDR1 SNHLY, CDR2 FYNNEI. CDR3 nucleotide sequence: TGTGCCAGCAAGGCCAGGGGGTTTTCCTACAATGAGCAGTTCTTC. It specifies CASKARGFSYNEQFF.

V gene TRBV30 combines with J gene TRBJ1-2; a possible D gene is TRBD1 (6 bases). Germline V lookup: CDR1 GTSNPN, CDR2 SVGIG (reference sequence). The CDR3 sequence is 13 residues long. Trimming removed 7 bases from V and 5 bases from J, with 17 bases in between. The CDR3 coding sequence is TGTGCCTCTAATACCGGGACAAAGTATGGCTACACCTTC. This encodes CASNTGTKYGYTF.

The V and J genes are TRBV28 and TRBJ1-3, with D hard to call. This CDR3 is 16 amino acids long. Trimming removed 6 bases at V and 2 bases at J, with 17 bases between. In germline, CDR1 is MDHEN, CDR2 SYDVKM. The CDR3 loop is CASRTNDGLTGNTIYF. CDR3 coding DNA: TGTGCCAGCAGAACCAACGATGGCCTCACTGGAAACACCATATATTTT.

Regarding this clone: One end of the junction does not line up with germline, which may come from a read error. This chain joins TRBV10-3 and TRBJ1-5; D is ambiguous. CDR3 length: 15 residues. Germline CDR1 and CDR2: ENHRY and SYGVKD. The CDR3 here is CAIGEAGYSNQPQHF. The CDR3 coding sequence is TGTGCCATCGGTGAAGCAGGCTATAGCAATCAGCCCCAGCATTTT.

J is TRBJ2-5 and V is TRBV5-1; possibly TRBD1 for D (7 bases). Germline CDR1 SGHRS, CDR2 YFSETQ. The CDR3 has 14 residues. V was trimmed by 4 bases and J by 2 bases, leaving 12 bases between them. CDR3 sequence reads: CASSETGRQETQYF. CDR3 bases: TGCGCCAGCAGCGAGACAGGGAGGCAAGAGACCCAGTACTTC.